The sequence of this TCR beta chain was determined in a study of T-cell memory formation after mild COVID-19 (dated by TCRdb to the early 2020s). General notes on the study: TCR sequence clusters from the two donors were largely donor specific. T-cell clones expanding and contracting after mild COVID-19 in a couple of donors were tracked by longitudinal TCRalpha and TCRbeta repertoire sequencing. Two young, previously healthy adult volunteers, one female and one male, were included in the cohort.

The sequencer was an Illumina NovaSeq 6000. cDNA libraries for TCRalpha and TCRbeta were prepared by 5'RACE using constant-segment primers, with sample barcodes and unique molecular identifiers added. Trizol reagent was used to extract RNA from every sample. The libraries were amplified in two PCR steps, and the second step added a second sample barcode and Illumina TruSeq adapters. Sequencing of libraries was performed on an Illumina NovaSeq with 2 x 150 bp paired-end reads. Turning to the authors' computational methods: The reads were demultiplexed and collapsed into UMI-guided consensus sequences using migec v1.2.7. Using mixcr v2.1.11, the UMI consensuses were aligned to TRA and TRB V and J templates and assembled into clonotypes. A clonotype was counted as expanded or contracted only if both edgeR and NoisET called the change significant, with noise models trained on biological replicates. For edgeR calls, the thresholds were a false discovery rate-adjusted p below 0.01 and a log2 fold-change of 1. As an exploratory analysis of dynamics, max-normalized trajectories of the 1000 most abundant clonotypes were examined by PCA with hierarchical clustering. The CD4 or CD8 phenotype of responding clones was assigned using the separately sequenced CD4+ and CD8+ repertoires. In-frame beta chains were kept once TCRdb had trimmed the public reads at Q25 with fastp and called clones with MiXCR. Entries are consolidated by CDR3 protein sequence, retaining the most common genes and DNA. TCRdb, rather than the study authors, made the V and J calls. The sample records some 150,000 distinct CDR3 sequences, 15% to 20% of which are singletons. The ten top clones hold around 2.4% of the sample.

The cysteine opens and the phenylalanine closes a CDR3 of 14 amino acids. Only the CDR3 region is kept as DNA, spanning 42 bases read in frame from base 1. The germline ends are 11 bases apart after V is trimmed by 5 bases and J by 2 bases. For CDR1 and CDR2, the germline V gene lists SGHVS and FNYEAQ. PBMCs were isolated by Ficoll-Paque density gradient centrifugation. Ten or more counts support this clonotype. No cognate antigen has been identified for it. Base-call qualities are not available, and no considerably larger clone is one nucleotide away. The paper as a whole reports these results and caveats: SARS-CoV-2 specificity of the second-wave clones peaking on day 37 was not confirmed. The detection of some responding clones in pre-infection memory suggests that pre-existing cross-reactive memory T cells joined the SARS-CoV-2 response. The study covered only two mild cases, and larger cohorts including severe cases with pre-infection samples were considered necessary. Contracting CD4+ clones turned up mainly in the CM and EM memory subsets, whereas EMRA was where CD8+ clones were enriched. Balanced CD4/CD8 phenotypes were observed for clones contracting from day 15 to 85, whereas a bias towards CD4+ was observed for a second wave of clones expanding from day 15 to 37.

The chain is made from TRBV7-6 and TRBJ2-3; matching of 6 bases hints at TRBD2 as the D gene. The origin of this receptor is an adult woman who had mild COVID-19 (a few samples of this study predate the infection). The sample titles of this study are shuffled in the database, so cell type and time point are left out; the donor was told from shared clones. The sample consisted of PBMCs or a T cell subset sorted from them (not recorded which). CDR3 sequence: CASSLGGPTDTQYF. The sequenced DNA is TGTGCCAGCAGCCTGGGGGGACCCACAGATACGCAGTATTTT.